These 26 T cell receptor beta chains were sequenced from one sample in a study of CD8 T cells in Susac syndrome (dated by TCRdb to the late 2010s). Library generation was performed with the immunoSEQ multiplex PCR assay. RNA was extracted using the RNeasy kit, and roughly 0.45 to 1 ug of the RNA was reverse transcribed with random hexamers. TCRdb trimmed the raw reads at Q25, called clones with MiXCR and kept productive beta chains. CDR3 protein sequences are deduplicated, and each keeps its most common genes and DNA. The sample table shows 100,000 or so distinct CDR3 sequences, and 85% to 95% are seen once. Of the sample, about 0.11% is held by the ten largest clones. Sequencing was performed on CD8+ T cells from PBMCs. The receptors stem from a human donor in good health.

The chain carries TRBV29-1 and TRBJ2-2, with 8 nucleotides matching TRBD1. The CDR3 runs to 17 residues. Losses at the gene ends were 2 bases for V and 5 bases for J; bases not matched to a gene: 13. From germline, CDR1 is SQVTM and CDR2 ANQGSEA. The CDR3 reads CSVEFFLGRGLTGELFF. The CDR3 DNA reads TGCAGCGTTGAATTTTTCTTAGGCAGGGGGCTAACCGGGGAGCTGTTTTTT.

The rearrangement joins TRBV5-4 to TRBJ1-4, with TRBD1 matching 7 bases. The J segment lost 13 bases and the V segment lost 4 bases, leaving 7 bases of the junction unmatched. This CDR3 has 12 amino acids. CDR1 SGHNT and CDR2 YYREEE come from the germline V gene (reference sequence). The CDR3 here is CASSNAGTALFF. CDR3 coding DNA: TGTGCCAGCAGCAACGCCGGGACAGCACTGTTTTTT.

The chain carries TRBV20-1 and TRBJ2-7; D remains ambiguous. CDR3 length equals 14 residues. In germline, CDR1 is DFQATT, CDR2 SNEGSKA (reference sequence). Trimming removed 1 base at V and 3 bases at J, with 13 bases between. The CDR3 nucleotides are TGCAGTGCTAGAGCAGTTTCGGGTCTCTACGAGCAGTACTTC. It encodes CSARAVSGLYEQYF.

This chain links TRBV2 with TRBJ2-6, with D unresolved. The germline gives CDR1 SNHLY, CDR2 FYNNEI. The CDR3 totals 16 residues. Trimming shortened V by 6 bases and J by 0 bases, and 12 bases separated the two germline ends. CDR3 residues: CASRVGWSSGANVLTF. The CDR3 DNA is TGTGCCAGCAGGGTAGGCTGGAGCTCTGGGGCCAACGTCCTGACTTTC.

The J gene is TRBJ2-1, the V gene TRBV27; 7 bases line up with TRBD2. The CDR3 length is 12 residues. Germline V gives CDR1 MNHEY, CDR2 SMNVEV (reference sequence). Losses at the gene ends were 5 bases for V and 9 bases for J; bases not matched to a gene: 4. The CDR3 is CASSLGTTEQFF. The CDR3 nucleotides read TGTGCCAGCAGTCTTGGGACTACTGAGCAGTTCTTC.

The rearrangement uses TRBV20-1 and TRBJ1-2; maybe TRBD1 (6 bases). In germline, CDR1 is DFQATT, CDR2 SNEGSKA (reference sequence). The CDR3 runs 12 residues. V was pared by 5 bases and J by 5 bases, with 12 bases between. CDR3 loop: CSAPDRDYGYTF. CDR3 sequence (DNA): TGCAGTGCTCCGGACAGAGATTATGGCTACACCTTC.

The V gene is TRBV25-1, the J gene TRBJ2-5, with D perhaps matching TRBD2 (5 bases). The germline V gene has CDR1 MGHDK and CDR2 SYGVNS. This CDR3 has 14 amino acids. The germline V and J ends were trimmed by 1 base and 4 bases, with 10 bases remaining between them. The CDR3 sequence: CASSEFGRGETQYF. In nucleotides, the CDR3 is TGTGCCAGCAGTGAATTCGGACGGGGAGAGACCCAGTACTTC.

J is TRBJ1-4 and V is TRBV7-9, with D maybe TRBD1 (5 bases). This CDR3 has 12 residues. Germline loops: CDR1 SEHNR, CDR2 FQNEAQ (reference sequence). Trimming stripped 7 bases from V and 6 bases from J, with 9 bases between. CDR3 loop: CASTGRDEKLFF. CDR3 bases: TGTGCCAGCACAGGGAGGGATGAAAAACTGTTTTTT.

In DNA, the CDR3 is TGTGCCTGGAGTGTACCCACAGGGGGCCGCTTCTCCTACGAGCAGTACTTC. Translated: CAWSVPTGGRFSYEQYF. The rearrangement uses TRBV30 and TRBJ2-7; 9 nucleotides match TRBD1. The V and J ends lost 0 bases and 0 bases, in that order; junction bases with no gene match: 9. The CDR3 length is 17 residues. The germline V gene encodes CDR1 GTSNPN and CDR2 SVGIG (reference sequence).

V and J are TRBV7-8 and TRBJ2-4; D remains unclear. CDR3 length: 12 residues. Germline CDR1 SGHVS, CDR2 FQNEAQ. Trimming pared 6 bases from V and 7 bases from J, leaving 10 bases between. The CDR3 sequence is CASRSGRNIQYF. As DNA, the CDR3 is TGTGCCAGCAGATCCGGTCGGAACATTCAGTACTTC.

The chain has TRBV7-3 and TRBJ2-1; D is tentatively TRBD1 or TRBD2 (5 bases each). The germline CDR1 and CDR2 sequences are SGHTA and FQGTGA. This CDR3 has 17 residues. Trimming took off 5 bases at V and 0 bases at J, with 17 bases between the two ends. The CDR3 is CASSAQSPGSSYNEQFF. CDR3 in DNA: TGTGCCAGCAGCGCCCAATCCCCAGGGAGCTCCTACAATGAGCAGTTCTTC.

CDR3 in DNA: TGTGCCAGCAGCGTAGTGGCTAGCGGCGCCTACGAGCAGTACTTC. Encoded protein: CASSVVASGAYEQYF. This sequence joins TRBV9 and TRBJ2-7; 7 bases are a match to TRBD2. The ends lost 0 bases at V and 2 bases at J; junction bases unmatched: 5. CDR1 SGDLS and CDR2 YYNGEE come from the germline V gene. The CDR3 has 15 amino acids.

This chain joins TRBV2 and TRBJ2-3; D remains ambiguous. This CDR3 has 14 amino acids. The V gene lost 3 bases and the J gene lost 3 bases, with 10 bases spanning the gap. Looked up from germline, CDR1 is SNHLY and CDR2 is FYNNEI. The CDR3, as DNA: TGTGCCAGCAGTGATCGGGCCGCGACAGATACGCAGTATTTT. Translation gives CASSDRAATDTQYF.

This chain links TRBV2 with TRBJ1-1, with unresolved D. V was shortened by 5 bases and J by 4 bases, with 14 bases between the two germline ends. This CDR3 spans 14 amino acids. The germline CDR1 and CDR2 sequences are SNHLY and FYNNEI. The CDR3 loop is CASSPTGSVTEAFF. The CDR3 nucleotides read TGTGCCAGCAGTCCAACGGGGTCGGTCACTGAAGCTTTCTTT.

This clonotype appeared a single time. The chain joins TRBV6-5 to TRBJ2-1, with 9 bases identical to TRBD2. V dropped 4 bases and J dropped 1; count of bases not matched to a gene: 8. The CDR3 runs 17 residues. Germline V gives CDR1 MNHEY, CDR2 SVGAGI. The CDR3: CASSSPRAGGSYNEQFF. Written as DNA, the CDR3 is TGTGCCAGCAGTTCCCCGCGGGCGGGAGGGTCCTACAATGAGCAGTTCTTC.

The V gene is TRBV5-1, the J gene TRBJ2-7; D remains unclear. Trimming left V 2 bases short and J 9 bases short, with 15 bases between. The CDR3 extends over 13 amino acids. CDR1 is SGHRS and CDR2 is YFSETQ in the germline V gene. The CDR3 DNA follows: TGCGCCAGCAGCTTTCGCAGACTTACGGGGCAGTACTTC. It is translated as CASSFRRLTGQYF.

This rearrangement joins TRBV29-1 to TRBJ2-7; D gene uncertain. Trimming pared 6 bases from V and 9 bases from J, leaving 15 bases between. The length of the CDR3 is 11 residues. Germline loops: CDR1 SQVTM, CDR2 ANQGSEA. The CDR3 nucleotides are TGCAGCGTCCACAAGACGACCGGGCAGTACTTC. It is translated as CSVHKTTGQYF.

This clonotype was recorded only once. The J gene is TRBJ2-3, the V gene TRBV20-1, with a weak D call TRBD2 (6 bases). This CDR3 spans 15 amino acids. Between the trimmed V and J ends, which lost 3 bases and 0 bases, there was a span of 13 bases. Germline V lookup: CDR1 DFQATT, CDR2 SNEGSKA (reference sequence). The CDR3 nucleotides are TGCAGTGCTAGTAGGACTACTTCTAGCACAGATACGCAGTATTTT. This codes for CSASRTTSSTDTQYF.

The rearrangement joins TRBV20-1 to TRBJ1-5; TRBD1 might be the D (6 bases). The V gene's germline CDR1 is DFQATT and CDR2 SNEGSKA (reference sequence). The germline V and J ends were trimmed by 5 bases and 3 bases, with 20 bases remaining between them. The CDR3 has 16 residues. Here the CDR3 reads CSAPQRLDRFNQPQHF. CDR3 nucleotide sequence: TGCAGTGCTCCCCAACGATTAGACAGGTTCAATCAGCCCCAGCATTTT.

The chain couples TRBV29-1 to TRBJ2-7; 7 bases are a match to TRBD1. Trimming removed 3 bases from V and 2 bases from J; junction bases left unmatched: 1. The CDR3 is made up of 12 amino acids. The germline V gene encodes CDR1 SQVTM and CDR2 ANQGSEA. The CDR3 DNA sequence: TGCAGCGTTGAGCAGGGGGCCTACGAGCAGTACTTC. It translates to CSVEQGAYEQYF.

The V and J genes are TRBV6-5 and TRBJ2-5; perhaps TRBD1 as D (6 bases). V gave up 0 bases and J gave up 4 bases, with 18 bases separating them. The CDR3 has 17 residues. Germline lookup yields CDR1 MNHEY and CDR2 SVGAGI. The CDR3 region is CASSYSGVATGRETQYF. CDR3 nucleotides: TGTGCCAGCAGTTACTCTGGGGTAGCCACAGGGAGAGAGACCCAGTACTTC.

The chain carries TRBV5-1 and TRBJ2-7, with 7 positions matching TRBD1. V gave up 4 bases and J gave up 0 bases; unmatched junction bases: 4. The CDR3 is made up of 14 amino acids. Germline assignment: CDR1 SGHRS and CDR2 YFSETQ. The CDR3 region has the DNA TGCGCCAGCAGCCCGGGACAGACCTCCTACGAGCAGTACTTC. It is translated as CASSPGQTSYEQYF.

The chain combines TRBV20-1 with TRBJ2-5; perhaps D is TRBD1 or TRBD2 (5 bases each). V gave up 7 bases and J gave up 1 base, with 10 bases separating them. The V gene's germline CDR1 is DFQATT and CDR2 SNEGSKA (reference sequence). The CDR3 spans 12 residues. CDR3 loop: CSVKGSQETQYF. In nucleotides, the CDR3 is TGCAGTGTAAAGGGGAGCCAAGAGACCCAGTACTTC.

The genes are TRBV6-6 and TRBJ2-7; D tentatively reads TRBD1 or TRBD2 (6 bases each). The V gene lost 7 bases and the J gene lost 2 bases, with 12 bases spanning the gap. The CDR3 is made up of 13 amino acids. Germline CDR1 MNHNY, CDR2 SVGAGI (reference sequence). CDR3 nucleotides: TGTGCCAGCATCGGAGGGGGGACCTACGAGCAGTACTTC. The encoded protein is CASIGGGTYEQYF.

The chain links TRBV2 to TRBJ2-1, with 12 bases that match TRBD2. This CDR3 comprises 14 residues. V trimming: 5 bases; J trimming: 13 bases; junction bases outside the gene matches: 9. Per the germline V gene, CDR1 is SNHLY and CDR2 is FYNNEI. CDR3 sequence: CASSSGTSGSPQFF. CDR3 coding DNA: TGTGCCAGCAGTTCCGGGACTAGCGGGTCTCCTCAGTTCTTC.

V is TRBV20-1 and J is TRBJ1-5, with 10 bases matching TRBD1. V lost 3 bases and J lost 5; bases outside the gene matches: 4. Germline V gives CDR1 DFQATT, CDR2 SNEGSKA (reference sequence). This CDR3 is built from 14 residues. The CDR3 bases are TGCAGTGCTAGGGGGGACAGGGGATATCAGCCCCAGCATTTT. The encoded protein is CSARGDRGYQPQHF.